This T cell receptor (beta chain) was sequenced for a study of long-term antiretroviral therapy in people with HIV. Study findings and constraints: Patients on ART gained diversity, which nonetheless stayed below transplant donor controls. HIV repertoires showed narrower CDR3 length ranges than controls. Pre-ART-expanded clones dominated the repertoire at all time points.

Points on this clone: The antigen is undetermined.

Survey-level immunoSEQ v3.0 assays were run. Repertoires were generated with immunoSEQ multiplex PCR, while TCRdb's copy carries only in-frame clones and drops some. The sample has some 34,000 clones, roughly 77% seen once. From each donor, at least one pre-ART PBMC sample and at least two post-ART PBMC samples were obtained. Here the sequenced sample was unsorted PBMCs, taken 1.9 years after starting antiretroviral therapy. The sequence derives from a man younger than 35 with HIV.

Here the CDR3 reads CASKGGSNTIYF. CDR3 nucleotides: TGTGCCAGCAAAGGAGGGTCCAACACCATATATTTT. The J gene is TRBJ1-3, the V gene TRBV6-6; D gene ambiguous. This CDR3 region has 12 residues. Trimming pared 7 bases from V and 7 bases from J, leaving 11 bases between. The germline gives CDR1 MNHNY, CDR2 SVGAGI (reference sequence).